Listed below are T cell receptor beta chains from one sample, sequenced in a study of tumor-infiltrating lymphocytes in oesophageal squamous cell carcinoma. Each CDR3 protein is one row after TCRdb ran MiXCR on the PCR reads. Of 15,000 to 20,000 distinct CDR3 sequences listed, about 40% were seen once; the top ten hold under 50%. Specimen: blood. All receptors derive from a female donor with esophageal squamous cell carcinoma. The CDR3 runs from the conserved cysteine through the conserved F or W. Each record gives: clone size, J gene, D gene, V gene, CDR3 protein, CDR3 DNA. D genes are given only for firm matches. Part of the rows lack a size; the others show once, few, many or a class for expanded clones.

-,TRBJ2-5,-,TRBV6-1,CASKEGASEQETQYF,TGTGCCAGCAAGGAGGGGGCGAGCGAACAAGAGACCCAGTACTTC
many,TRBJ1-5,TRBD1,TRBV6-1,CASSEGTGDGQPQHF,TGTGCCAGCAGTGAAGGGACAGGGGACGGTCAGCCCCAGCATTTT
medium-sized,TRBJ2-6,-,TRBV11-1,CASSSTRAGANVLTF,TGTGCCAGCAGCTCCACCAGGGCTGGGGCCAACGTCCTGACTTTC
-,TRBJ2-1,TRBD2,TRBV11-2,CASSLVLAGGPGEQFF,TGTGCCAGCAGCTTAGTCTTAGCGGGAGGGCCGGGTGAGCAGTTCTTC
-,TRBJ2-2,-,TRBV30,CAWRPLGGYRGAGELFF,TGTGCCTGGAGACCCTTGGGGGGTTACCGAGGAGCCGGGGAGCTGTTTTTT
many,TRBJ1-4,-,TRBV28,CASSSMREKLFF,TGTGCCAGCAGTTCAATGCGTGAAAAACTGTTTTTT
-,TRBJ2-3,-,TRBV6-1,CASNLRDFTKADTQYF,TGTGCCAGCAACCTCCGGGACTTCACCAAAGCAGATACGCAGTATTTT
many,TRBJ2-2,-,TRBV6-1,CASFKGAGELFF,TGTGCCAGCTTCAAGGGGGCCGGGGAGCTGTTTTTT
-,TRBJ2-4,TRBD2,TRBV6-2/TRBV6-3,CASSSTGTSGRPMINEQYF,TGTGCCAGCAGTTCGACCGGGACTAGCGGGAGGCCGATGATCAATGAGCAGTACTTC
once,TRBJ2-7,-,TRBV24-1,CATSDTGFETQYF,TGTGCCACCAGTGATACCGGGTTCGAGACGCAGTACTTC
-,TRBJ2-5,-,TRBV7-6,CASSLGGPPETQYF,TGTGCTAGCAGCTTAGGTGGGCCCCCAGAGACCCAGTACTTC
many,TRBJ2-7,-,TRBV28,CASSLADGAYEQYF,TGTGCCAGCAGTTTAGCCGACGGAGCCTACGAGCAGTACTTC
medium-sized,TRBJ2-5,-,TRBV10-3,CAISDSGGGETQYF,TGTGCCATCAGTGATTCCGGTGGGGGGGAGACCCAGTACTTC
-,TRBJ1-2,-,TRBV6-4,CASSPSAGNDYGYTF,TGTGCCAGCAGTCCCAGCGCCGGTAATGACTATGGCTACACCTTC
-,TRBJ2-4,-,TRBV7-8,CASSLGTRNIQYF,TGTGCCAGCAGCTTAGGAACGAGGAACATTCAGTACTTC
-,TRBJ2-4,-,TRBV19,CASSIGSGNIQYF,TGTGCCAGTAGTATAGGCTCTGGAAACATTCAGTACTTC
many,TRBJ2-4,TRBD2,TRBV6-4,CASSDTPGLASQQYF,TGTGCCAGCAGTGACACACCGGGACTAGCTTCTCAGCAGTACTTC
-,TRBJ2-1,-,TRBV12-3/TRBV12-4,CASSLDGALAEQFF,TGTGCCAGCAGTTTGGACGGGGCCTTAGCTGAGCAGTTCTTC
-,TRBJ2-3,TRBD1,TRBV24-1,CATSDLGQGSADTQYF,TGTGCCACCAGTGATTTGGGACAGGGTAGCGCAGATACGCAGTATTTT
few,TRBJ2-1,TRBD2,TRBV7-2,CASTILAGGVGGHNEQFF,TGTGCCAGCACCATACTAGCGGGGGGGGTCGGGGGCCACAATGAGCAGTTCTTC
-,TRBJ1-2,-,TRBV28,CASSFADVNYGYTF,TGTGCCAGCAGTTTCGCAGACGTAAACTATGGCTACACCTTC
-,TRBJ2-3,-,TRBV7-9,CASSLGSTDTQYF,TGTGCCAGCAGCTTAGGGAGCACAGATACGCAGTATTTT
few,TRBJ2-7,TRBD2,TRBV7-2,CASSLGVAGGYEQYF,TGTGCCAGCAGCCTTGGGGTAGCGGGGGGTTACGAGCAGTACTTC
-,TRBJ2-7,-,TRBV24-1,CATSELGPSGAGELYF,TGTGCCACCAGTGAGCTAGGGCCAAGTGGAGCCGGGGAGCTGTACTTC
medium-sized,TRBJ2-7,-,TRBV6-6,CASSYSTPRLMSEQYF,TGTGCCAGCAGTTACTCGACTCCCCGGTTAATGAGCGAGCAGTACTTC
once,TRBJ2-5,TRBD1,TRBV5-5,CASSLFAGTDTQYF,TGTGCCAGCAGCTTGTTTGCAGGGACAGATACGCAGTACTTC
many,TRBJ1-6,-,TRBV5-4,CASSLITEYNSPLHF,TGTGCCAGCAGCTTGATCACAGAGTATAATTCACCCCTCCACTTT
-,TRBJ2-7,-,TRBV30,CAWRGSSYEQYF,TGTGCCTGGAGGGGGAGCTCCTACGAGCAGTACTTC
few,TRBJ2-5,-,TRBV7-2,CASSPGTTQGQYF,TGTGCCAGCAGCCCAGGGACGACACAGGGCCAGTACTTC
few,TRBJ2-1,-,TRBV29-1,CSGRGVTGSEQFF,TGCAGCGGGAGAGGTGTCACCGGAAGTGAGCAGTTCTTC
few,TRBJ2-7,TRBD1,TRBV7-6,CASSLAAGGLSYEQYF,TGTGCCAGCAGCTTAGCAGCAGGGGGCCTCTCCTACGAGCAGTACTTC
-,TRBJ2-3,-,TRBV10-2,CASSEIGGSADTQYF,TGCGCCAGCAGTGAGATCGGAGGGAGCGCAGATACGCAGTATTTT
many,TRBJ2-7,TRBD1,TRBV12-3/TRBV12-4,CASSVQGAGPYEQYF,TGTGCCAGCAGTGTACAGGGGGCTGGTCCCTACGAGCAGTACTTC
few,TRBJ2-7,-,TRBV7-2,CASSFTGTEEQYF,TGTGCCAGCAGCTTTACCGGGACGGAAGAGCAGTACTTC
-,TRBJ2-1,-,TRBV7-8,CASSPSFRGEEQFF,TGTGCCAGCAGCCCTTCGTTTAGGGGGGAGGAGCAGTTCTTC
-,TRBJ2-1,TRBD2,TRBV7-2,CASSLLAGGGEQFF,TGTGCCAGCAGCCTACTAGCGGGAGGCGGCGAGCAGTTCTTC